At least ten counts were recorded for the clone carrying this TCR beta chain. Its specificity is not known. From the germline J gene comes the end of the CDR3, since the read stops 3 residues before it. The sample originates from a study of T cell clonality in common variable immunodeficiency. General study findings and limits: Fewer deletions and N-nucleotide insertions were reportedly seen in common variable immunodeficiency TCR beta sequences. Compared with controls, CVID subjects had fewer shared TCRbeta clones.

Germline lookup yields CDR1 DFQATT and CDR2 SNEGSKA (reference sequence). V dropped 1 base and J dropped 2; count of bases not matched to a gene: 6. This CDR3 region has 16 residues. The repertoire was sequenced with immunoSEQ multiplex PCR; TCRdb's copy has only in-frame clones and lacks some. The sample contains 25,000 to 30,000 clones, none occurring once; about 3.3% lies in the top ten. The CVID group had around 15 females and about 29 males, mean age 40. CVID subjects were neither ill nor on immunomodulatory or immunosuppressive medication at sampling. Each donor provided about 5 to 8.5 ml of heparinized whole blood.

The sequencing sample was made of peripheral blood mononuclear cells. The chain recombines TRBV20-1 with TRBJ2-3, with 10 bases matching TRBD2. This clonotype was obtained from a human donor with common variable immunodeficiency. This chain's CDR3 is CSARGPGLADTDTQYF. The DNA read from the CDR3 is TGCAGTGCTAGAGGGCCCGGACTAGCGGACACAGATACG.